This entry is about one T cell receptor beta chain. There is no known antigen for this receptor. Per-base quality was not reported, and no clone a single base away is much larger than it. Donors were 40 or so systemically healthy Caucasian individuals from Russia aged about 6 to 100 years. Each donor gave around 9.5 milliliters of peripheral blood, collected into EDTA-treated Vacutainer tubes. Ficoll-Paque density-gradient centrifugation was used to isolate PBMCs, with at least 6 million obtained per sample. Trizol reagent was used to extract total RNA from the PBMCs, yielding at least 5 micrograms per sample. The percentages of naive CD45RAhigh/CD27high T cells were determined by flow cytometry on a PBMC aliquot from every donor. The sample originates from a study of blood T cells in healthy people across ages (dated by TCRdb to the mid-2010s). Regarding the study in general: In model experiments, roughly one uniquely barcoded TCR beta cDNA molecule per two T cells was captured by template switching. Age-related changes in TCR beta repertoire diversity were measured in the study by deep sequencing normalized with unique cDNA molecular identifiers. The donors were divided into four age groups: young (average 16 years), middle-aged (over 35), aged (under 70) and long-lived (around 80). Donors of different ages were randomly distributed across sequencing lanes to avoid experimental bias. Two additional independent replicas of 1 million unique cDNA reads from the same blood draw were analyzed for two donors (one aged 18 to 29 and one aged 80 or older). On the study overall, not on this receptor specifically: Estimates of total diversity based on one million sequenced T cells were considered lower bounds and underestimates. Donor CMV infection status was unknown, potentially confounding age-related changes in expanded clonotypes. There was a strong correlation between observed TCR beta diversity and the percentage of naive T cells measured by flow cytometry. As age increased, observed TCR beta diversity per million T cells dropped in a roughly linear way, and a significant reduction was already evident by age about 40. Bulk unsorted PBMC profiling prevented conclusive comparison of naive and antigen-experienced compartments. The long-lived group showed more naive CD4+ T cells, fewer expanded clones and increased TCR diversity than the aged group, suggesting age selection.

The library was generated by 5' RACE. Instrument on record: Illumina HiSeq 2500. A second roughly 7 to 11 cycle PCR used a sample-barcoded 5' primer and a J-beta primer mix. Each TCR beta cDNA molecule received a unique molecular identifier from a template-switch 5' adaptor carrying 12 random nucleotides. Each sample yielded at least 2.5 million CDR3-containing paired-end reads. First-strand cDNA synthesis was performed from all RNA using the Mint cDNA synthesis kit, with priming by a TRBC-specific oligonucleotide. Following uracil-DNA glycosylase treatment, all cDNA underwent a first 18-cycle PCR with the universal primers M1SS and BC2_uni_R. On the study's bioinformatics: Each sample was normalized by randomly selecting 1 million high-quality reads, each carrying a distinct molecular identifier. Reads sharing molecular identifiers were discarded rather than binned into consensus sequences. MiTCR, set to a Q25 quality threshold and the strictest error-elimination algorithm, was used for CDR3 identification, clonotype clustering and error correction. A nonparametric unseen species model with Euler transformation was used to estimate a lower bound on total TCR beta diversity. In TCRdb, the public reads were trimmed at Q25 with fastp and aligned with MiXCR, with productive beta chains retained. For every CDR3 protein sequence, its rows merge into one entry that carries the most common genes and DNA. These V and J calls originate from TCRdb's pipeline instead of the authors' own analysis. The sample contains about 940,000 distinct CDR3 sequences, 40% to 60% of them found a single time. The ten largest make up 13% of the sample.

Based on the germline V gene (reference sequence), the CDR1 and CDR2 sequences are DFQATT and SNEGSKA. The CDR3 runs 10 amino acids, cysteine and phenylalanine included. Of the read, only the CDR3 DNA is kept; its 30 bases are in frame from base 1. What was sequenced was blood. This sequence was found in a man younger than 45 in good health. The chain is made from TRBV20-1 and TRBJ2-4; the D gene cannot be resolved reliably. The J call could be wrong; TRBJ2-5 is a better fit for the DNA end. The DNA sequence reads TGCAGTGCCGTTATAGAGACCCAGTACTTC. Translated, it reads CSAVIETQYF.